This T cell receptor (beta chain) was sequenced for a study of control samples from healthy donors and cancer patients. The repertoire was sequenced with immunoSEQ multiplex PCR; TCRdb's copy has only in-frame clones and lacks some. The sample carries 250,000 to 300,000 clones, more than 65% recorded once. This clone was found once. The sequence derives from a woman in her sixties with lung cancer. The specimen sequenced was PBMCs.

Written as DNA, the CDR3 is TGTGCCAGCAGCCGCGGGGAGACCCAGTACTTC. Its translation is CASSRGETQYF. The gene calls are TRBV16 and TRBJ2-5; D is perhaps TRBD2 (5 bases). The V end lost 4 bases, the J end lost 5 bases, and 5 bases lay between the germline ends. This CDR3 has 11 residues. Germline CDR1 and CDR2: KGHSY and FQNENV.